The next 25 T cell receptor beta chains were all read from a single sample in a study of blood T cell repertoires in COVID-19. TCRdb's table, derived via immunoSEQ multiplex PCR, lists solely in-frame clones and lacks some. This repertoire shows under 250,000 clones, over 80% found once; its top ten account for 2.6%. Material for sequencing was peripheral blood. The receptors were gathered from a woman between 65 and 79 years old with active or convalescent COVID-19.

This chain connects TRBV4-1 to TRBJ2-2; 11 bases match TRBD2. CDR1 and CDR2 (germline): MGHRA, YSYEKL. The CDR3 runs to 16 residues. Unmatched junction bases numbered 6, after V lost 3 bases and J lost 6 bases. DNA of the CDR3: TGCGCCAGCAGCCAGGGGAGGACTAGCGGGTCCGGGGAGCTGTTTTTT. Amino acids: CASSQGRTSGSGELFF.

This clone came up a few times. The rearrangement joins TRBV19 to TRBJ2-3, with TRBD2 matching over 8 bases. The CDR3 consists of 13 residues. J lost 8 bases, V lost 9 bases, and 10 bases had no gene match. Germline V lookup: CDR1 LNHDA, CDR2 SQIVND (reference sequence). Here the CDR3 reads CASQTSAYGTQYF. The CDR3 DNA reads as TGTGCCAGCCAGACTAGCGCCTACGGTACGCAGTATTTT.

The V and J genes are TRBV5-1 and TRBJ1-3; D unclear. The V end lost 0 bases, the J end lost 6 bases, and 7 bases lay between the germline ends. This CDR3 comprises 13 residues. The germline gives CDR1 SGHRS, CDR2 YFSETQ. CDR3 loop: CASSLGGENTIYF. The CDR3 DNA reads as TGCGCCAGCAGCTTGGGCGGGGAAAACACCATATATTTT.

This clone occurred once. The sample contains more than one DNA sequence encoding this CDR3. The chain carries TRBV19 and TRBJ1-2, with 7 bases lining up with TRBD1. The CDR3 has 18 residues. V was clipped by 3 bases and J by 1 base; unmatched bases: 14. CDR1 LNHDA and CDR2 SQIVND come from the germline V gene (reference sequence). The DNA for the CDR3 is TGTGCCAGTAGTATCGGCCCCCTTCGACAGGGCTTTAACTATGGCTACACCTTC. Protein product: CASSIGPLRQGFNYGYTF. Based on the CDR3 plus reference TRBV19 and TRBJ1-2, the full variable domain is DGGITQSPKYLFRKEGQNVTLSCEQNLNHDAMYWYRQDPGQGLRLIYYSQIVNDFQKGDIAEGYSVSREKKESFPLTVTSAQKNPTAFYLCASSIGPLRQGFNYGYTFGSGTRLTVV.

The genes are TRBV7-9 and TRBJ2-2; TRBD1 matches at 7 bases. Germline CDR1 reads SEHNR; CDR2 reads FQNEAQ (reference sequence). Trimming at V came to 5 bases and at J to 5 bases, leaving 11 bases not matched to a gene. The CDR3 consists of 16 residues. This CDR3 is CASSPPGDRVTGELFF. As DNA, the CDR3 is TGTGCCAGCAGCCCCCCCGGTGACAGGGTAACCGGGGAGCTGTTTTTT.

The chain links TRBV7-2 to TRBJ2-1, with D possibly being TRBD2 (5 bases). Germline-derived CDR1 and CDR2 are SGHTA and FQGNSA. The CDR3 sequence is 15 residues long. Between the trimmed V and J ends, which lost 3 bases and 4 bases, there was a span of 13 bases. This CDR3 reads CASSLVGLPYNEQFF. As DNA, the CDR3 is TGTGCCAGCAGCTTGGTCGGACTCCCTTACAATGAGCAGTTCTTC.

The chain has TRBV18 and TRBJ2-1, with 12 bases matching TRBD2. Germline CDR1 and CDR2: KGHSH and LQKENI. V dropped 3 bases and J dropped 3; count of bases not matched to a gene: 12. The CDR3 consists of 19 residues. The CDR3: CASSPFASGGAGFYNEQFF. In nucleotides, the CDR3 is TGTGCCAGCTCACCGTTTGCTAGCGGGGGGGCCGGGTTCTACAATGAGCAGTTCTTC.

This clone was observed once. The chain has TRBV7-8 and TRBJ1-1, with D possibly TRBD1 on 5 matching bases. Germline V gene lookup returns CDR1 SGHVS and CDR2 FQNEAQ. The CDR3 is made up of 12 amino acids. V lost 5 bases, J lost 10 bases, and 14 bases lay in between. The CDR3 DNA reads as TGTGCCAGCAGCCCAGACAGAAGGGGAGCTTTCTTT. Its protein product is CASSPDRRGAFF.

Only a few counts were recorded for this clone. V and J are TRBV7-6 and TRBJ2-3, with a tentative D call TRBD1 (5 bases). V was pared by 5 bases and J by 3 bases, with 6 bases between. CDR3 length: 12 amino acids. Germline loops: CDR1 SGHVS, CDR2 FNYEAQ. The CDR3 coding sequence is TGTGCCAGCAGCAGGGGTACAGATACGCAGTATTTT. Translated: CASSRGTDTQYF.

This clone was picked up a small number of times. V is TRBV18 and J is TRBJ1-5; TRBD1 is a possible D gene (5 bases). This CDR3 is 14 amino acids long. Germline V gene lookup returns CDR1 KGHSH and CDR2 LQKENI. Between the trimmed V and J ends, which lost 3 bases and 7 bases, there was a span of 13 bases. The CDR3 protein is CASSPRGADQPQHF. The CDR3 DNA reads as TGTGCCAGCTCACCGCGGGGCGCGGACCAGCCCCAGCATTTT.

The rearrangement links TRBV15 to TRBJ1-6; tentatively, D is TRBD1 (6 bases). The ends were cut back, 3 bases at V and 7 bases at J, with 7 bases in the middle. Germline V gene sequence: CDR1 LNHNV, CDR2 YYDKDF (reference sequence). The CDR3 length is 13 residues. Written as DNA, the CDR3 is TGTGCCACCAGCAGTGGGACAAATTCACCCCTCCACTTT. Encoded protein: CATSSGTNSPLHF.

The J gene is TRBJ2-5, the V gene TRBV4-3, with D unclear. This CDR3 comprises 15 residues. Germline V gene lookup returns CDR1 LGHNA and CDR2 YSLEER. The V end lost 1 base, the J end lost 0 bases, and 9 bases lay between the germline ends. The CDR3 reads CASSQGLRNQETQYF. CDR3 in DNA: TGCGCCAGCAGCCAAGGTCTGAGGAACCAAGAGACCCAGTACTTC.

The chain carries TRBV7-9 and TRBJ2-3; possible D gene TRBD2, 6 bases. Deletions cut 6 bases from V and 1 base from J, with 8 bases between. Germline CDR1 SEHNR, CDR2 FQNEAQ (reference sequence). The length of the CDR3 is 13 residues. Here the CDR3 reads CASRIAGTDTQYF. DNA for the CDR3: TGTGCCAGCAGGATAGCGGGCACAGATACGCAGTATTTT.

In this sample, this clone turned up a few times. CDR3 loop: CASSPGQGNTIYF. CDR3 in DNA: TGTGCCAGCAGTCCGGGACAAGGAAACACCATATATTTT. J is TRBJ1-3 and V is TRBV3-1 (or the pseudogene TRBV3-2), with D maybe TRBD1 (6 bases). Germline CDR1 is LGHDT and CDR2 is YNNKEL (reference sequence). Trimming removed 6 bases from V and 4 bases from J, with 10 bases in between. The CDR3 covers 13 residues.

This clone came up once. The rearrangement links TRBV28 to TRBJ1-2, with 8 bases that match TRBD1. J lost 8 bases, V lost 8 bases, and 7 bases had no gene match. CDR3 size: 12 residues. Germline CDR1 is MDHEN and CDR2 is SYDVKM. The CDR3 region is CASGWTGQGYTF. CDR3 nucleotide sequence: TGTGCCAGCGGGTGGACAGGGCAGGGCTACACCTTC.

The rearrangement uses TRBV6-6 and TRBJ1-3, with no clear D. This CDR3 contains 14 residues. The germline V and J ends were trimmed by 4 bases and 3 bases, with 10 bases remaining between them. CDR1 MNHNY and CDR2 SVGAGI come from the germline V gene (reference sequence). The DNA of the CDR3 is TGTGCCAGCAGTTCCCAGGTTATTGGAAACACCATATATTTT. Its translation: CASSSQVIGNTIYF.

In nucleotides, the CDR3 is TGCGCCAGCAGCTCAGGACTGGGAGCTAACTATGGCTACACCTTC. It translates to CASSSGLGANYGYTF. V gene TRBV5-1 combines with J gene TRBJ1-2, with D uncertain. The ends were cut back, 3 bases at V and 0 bases at J, with 12 bases in the middle. Germline CDR1 and CDR2: SGHRS and YFSETQ. There are 15 residues in the CDR3.

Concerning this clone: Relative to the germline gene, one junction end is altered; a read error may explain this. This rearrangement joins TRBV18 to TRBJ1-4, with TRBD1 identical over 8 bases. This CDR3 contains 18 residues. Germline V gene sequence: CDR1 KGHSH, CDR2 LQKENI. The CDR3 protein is CAGSPQTQTGALNEKLFF. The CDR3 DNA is TGTGCCGGCTCACCTCAAACACAGACAGGGGCCCTTAATGAAAAACTGTTTTTT.

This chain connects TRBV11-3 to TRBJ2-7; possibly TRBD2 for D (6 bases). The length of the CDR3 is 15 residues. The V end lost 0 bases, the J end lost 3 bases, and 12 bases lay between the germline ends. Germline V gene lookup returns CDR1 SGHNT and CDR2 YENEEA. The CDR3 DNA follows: TGTGCCAGCAGCTTAGATGGGGCCGGGGGCTACGAGCAGTACTTC. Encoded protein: CASSLDGAGGYEQYF.

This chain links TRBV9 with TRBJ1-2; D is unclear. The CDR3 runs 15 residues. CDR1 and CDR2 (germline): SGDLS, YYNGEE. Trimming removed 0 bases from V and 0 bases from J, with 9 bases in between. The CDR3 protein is CASSVAMAANYGYTF. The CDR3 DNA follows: TGTGCCAGCAGCGTAGCTATGGCGGCTAACTATGGCTACACCTTC.

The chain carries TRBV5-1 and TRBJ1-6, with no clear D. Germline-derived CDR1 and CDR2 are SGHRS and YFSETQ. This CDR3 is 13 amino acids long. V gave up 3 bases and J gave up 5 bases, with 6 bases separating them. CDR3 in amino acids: CASSWADNSPLHF. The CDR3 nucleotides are TGCGCCAGCAGCTGGGCAGATAATTCACCCCTCCACTTT.

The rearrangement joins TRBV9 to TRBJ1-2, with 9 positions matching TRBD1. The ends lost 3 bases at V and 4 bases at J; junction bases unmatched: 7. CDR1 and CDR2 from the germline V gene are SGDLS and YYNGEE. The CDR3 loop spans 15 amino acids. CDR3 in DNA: TGTGCCAGCAGCGCAAGAGAACAGGGGGCCTATGGCTACACCTTC. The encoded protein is CASSAREQGAYGYTF.

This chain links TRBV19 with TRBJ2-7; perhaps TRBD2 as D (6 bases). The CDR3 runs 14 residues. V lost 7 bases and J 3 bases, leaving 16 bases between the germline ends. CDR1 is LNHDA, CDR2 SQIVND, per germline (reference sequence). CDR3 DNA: TGTGCCAGTAAGGAGCGGGCCAACCACTACGAGCAGTACTTC. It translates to CASKERANHYEQYF.

DNA for the CDR3: TGTGCCTGGAGGGTTGCAGGTGAAGCTTTCTTT. Translated, it gives CAWRVAGEAFF. J is TRBJ1-1 and V is TRBV30; D is uncertain. Per the germline V gene, CDR1 is GTSNPN and CDR2 is SVGIG (reference sequence). The CDR3 runs to 11 residues. V was cut by 3 bases and J by 7 bases, with 9 bases left in between.

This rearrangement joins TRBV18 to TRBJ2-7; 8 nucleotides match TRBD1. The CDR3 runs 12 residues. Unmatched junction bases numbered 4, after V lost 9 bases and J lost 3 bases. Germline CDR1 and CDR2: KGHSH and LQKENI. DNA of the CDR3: TGTGCCAGTGGACAGGGATTCTACGAGCAGTACTTC. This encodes CASGQGFYEQYF.